This passage covers 27 T cell receptor beta chains from one sample sequenced in a study of blood T cell repertoires in COVID-19. Clones were read by immunoSEQ multiplex PCR, and TCRdb kept only the in-frame ones, dropping some. This table holds some 100,000 clones, roughly 76% found once. The sample was peripheral blood. The receptors were gathered from a human donor in a cohort sampled during active COVID-19.

The chain carries TRBV10-3 and TRBJ1-5, with 8 bases identical to TRBD1. The CDR3 consists of 16 residues. CDR1 is ENHRY, CDR2 SYGVKD, per germline. With 10 bases clipped from V and 3 bases from J, the junction kept 14 bases outside the gene matches. CDR3 loop: CATAAGDRGFNQPQHF. CDR3 in DNA: TGTGCCACCGCCGCAGGAGACAGGGGTTTCAATCAGCCCCAGCATTTT.

V and J are TRBV3-1 (or the pseudogene TRBV3-2) and TRBJ2-5; D perhaps matches TRBD2 (5 bases). The germline V gene encodes CDR1 LGHDT and CDR2 YNNKEL (reference sequence). V dropped 0 bases and J dropped 5 bases, with 13 bases sitting between them. This CDR3 spans 15 amino acids. CDR3 in DNA: TGTGCCAGCAGCCAAGATCCGAGGACTGTGGAGACCCAGTACTTC. It specifies CASSQDPRTVETQYF.

This sequence joins TRBV5-1 and TRBJ1-2; 8 bases match TRBD1. Trimming cost V 6 bases and J 6 bases; bases outside gene matches: 19. Germline V gene data show CDR1 as SGHRS and CDR2 as YFSETQ. CDR3 length equals 17 residues. The CDR3 DNA sequence: TGCGCCAGCAACCGAGATGGCGGGGGACAGGCTGGGAATGGCTACACCTTC. It is translated as CASNRDGGGQAGNGYTF.

This chain uses TRBV7-2 with TRBJ2-7; 9 bases map to TRBD1. Germline V CDR1 and CDR2: SGHTA, FQGNSA. The junction had 10 bases not matched to a gene; V was cut back by 7 bases and J by 6 bases. This CDR3 is 14 amino acids long. Here the CDR3 DNA reads TGTGCCAGCACCCTAGGGGACAGGGTGGGCGAGCAGTACTTC. This codes for CASTLGDRVGEQYF. The variable domain in full, completed from reference TRBV7-2 and TRBJ2-7, reads GAGVSQSPSNKVTEKGKDVELRCDPISGHTALYWYRQSLGQGLEFLIYFQGNSAPDKSGLPSDRFSAERTGGSVSTLTIQRTQQEDSAVYLCASTLGDRVGEQYFGPGTRLTVT.

This clone was observed a single time. J is TRBJ1-4 and V is TRBV30; 7 bases map to TRBD1. V lost 3 bases and J lost 8; bases outside the gene matches: 12. The germline V gene encodes CDR1 GTSNPN and CDR2 SVGIG (reference sequence). The CDR3 is 15 amino acids. The CDR3 DNA follows: TGTGCCTGGAGCCGACTAGGGGGCGTGGGAGAAAAACTGTTTTTT. Its protein is CAWSRLGGVGEKLFF.

This chain joins TRBV6-6 and TRBJ1-2; D is perhaps TRBD1 (6 bases). CDR1 is MNHNY, CDR2 SVGAGI, per germline (reference sequence). Trimming removed 9 bases at V and 4 bases at J, with 18 bases between. CDR3 length equals 14 residues. The CDR3 DNA sequence: TGTGCCAGTCTCCCCCCAGGGGCGACCTATGGCTACACCTTC. It yields the protein CASLPPGATYGYTF.

The chain combines TRBV10-3 with TRBJ2-7; 7 bases line up with TRBD1. After removal of 6 bases from V and 3 bases from J, the junction contained 8 bases not matched to a gene. Germline assignment: CDR1 ENHRY and CDR2 SYGVKD. The CDR3 is 14 amino acids. CDR3 residues: CAISHTDRNYEQYF. The CDR3, as DNA: TGTGCCATCAGCCACACGGACAGGAACTACGAGCAGTACTTC.

The chain uses TRBV4-3 and TRBJ2-3, with a tentative D call TRBD2 (6 bases). Germline V CDR1 and CDR2: LGHNA, YSLEER. V was clipped by 0 bases and J by 2 bases, with 15 bases between them. CDR3 length: 17 residues. The CDR3 nucleotides read TGCGCCAGCAGCCAAGATCGTAAAGGGACTTTCACAGATACGCAGTATTTT. Amino acid sequence: CASSQDRKGTFTDTQYF.

V gene TRBV6-2 or TRBV6-3 combines with J gene TRBJ2-7; D not certain. V was clipped by 4 bases and J by 6 bases, with 10 bases between them. The CDR3 runs to 12 residues. Germline CDR1 reads MNHEY; CDR2 reads SVGEGT. CDR3 in DNA: TGTGCCAGCAGTTTCAGTCCGGGCGAGCAGTACTTC. Amino acids: CASSFSPGEQYF.

The chain links TRBV28 to TRBJ1-3; D is uncertain. Germline lookup yields CDR1 MDHEN and CDR2 SYDVKM. This CDR3 spans 14 amino acids. Trimming removed 6 bases at V and 6 bases at J, with 15 bases between. CDR3 protein: CASRPAGSENTIYF. DNA for the CDR3: TGTGCCAGCAGGCCGGCAGGATCGGAAAACACCATATATTTT.

The gene calls are TRBV5-6 and TRBJ2-7; no clear D gene. Trimming pared 0 bases from V and 3 bases from J, leaving 4 bases between. The CDR3 runs 12 residues. Germline loops: CDR1 SGHDT, CDR2 YYEEEE. In DNA, the CDR3 is TGTGCCAGCAGCTTGGTCGGCTACGAGCAGTACTTC. This codes for CASSLVGYEQYF.

The chain employs TRBV6-5 and TRBJ1-2; 8 bases map to TRBD1. V lost 7 bases to trimming and J lost 6 bases; unmatched junction nucleotides: 4. CDR1 and CDR2 (germline): MNHEY, SVGAGI. The CDR3 spans 12 residues. The CDR3 coding sequence is TGTGCCAGCAACACCAGGGGGCATGGCTACACCTTC. Translation: CASNTRGHGYTF.

The sample holds a few counts of this clone. This chain joins TRBV4-3 and TRBJ2-1; 14 nucleotides agree with TRBD2. The J segment lost 6 bases and the V segment lost 0 bases, leaving 10 bases of the junction unmatched. From germline, CDR1 is LGHNA and CDR2 YSLEER. The CDR3 length is 19 residues. CDR3 amino acids: CASSQDPPRLAGGINEQFF. CDR3 sequence (DNA): TGCGCCAGCAGCCAAGATCCCCCTCGACTAGCGGGGGGGATCAATGAGCAGTTCTTC.

The chain joins TRBV5-1 to TRBJ1-1, with unresolved D. CDR1 is SGHRS, CDR2 YFSETQ, per germline. The germline V and J ends were trimmed by 4 bases and 5 bases, with 15 bases remaining between them. This CDR3 has 14 residues. The CDR3 here is CASSPSSGVTEAFF. In nucleotides, the CDR3 is TGCGCCAGCAGCCCCTCGAGCGGCGTTACTGAAGCTTTCTTT.

This clone has just one count. The chain employs TRBV11-3 and TRBJ2-2; the match to TRBD2 covers 13 bases. There are 19 residues in the CDR3. Germline V CDR1 and CDR2: SGHNT, YENEEA. V trimming: 0 bases; J trimming: 4 bases; junction bases outside the gene matches: 8. The CDR3: CASSLDPTSGGAATGELFF. The CDR3 coding sequence is TGTGCCAGCAGCTTAGATCCCACTAGCGGGGGGGCCGCCACCGGGGAGCTGTTTTTT.

The V call is TRBV4-2, the J call TRBJ2-3; D perhaps matches TRBD1 (7 bases). V was shortened by 4 bases and J by 5 bases, with 19 bases between the two germline ends. The CDR3 runs to 16 residues. Germline V gene sequence: CDR1 LGHNA, CDR2 YNFKEQ. The CDR3 DNA reads as TGTGCCAGCAGCCCCAAAGGGGCAGGGGGGATAGATACGCAGTATTTT. Protein sequence: CASSPKGAGGIDTQYF.

V is TRBV3-1 (or the pseudogene TRBV3-2) and J is TRBJ2-5, with TRBD1 matching over 8 bases. The CDR3 is 14 residues long. Germline CDR1 LGHDT, CDR2 YNNKEL (reference sequence). The V and J ends lost 2 bases and 2 bases, in that order; junction bases with no gene match: 1. The CDR3 loop is CASSQRTGQETQYF. The CDR3 region has the DNA TGTGCCAGCAGCCAACGGACAGGGCAAGAGACCCAGTACTTC.

The chain employs TRBV23-1 and TRBJ2-5, with TRBD2 matching 8 bases. TRBV23-1 is annotated as an ORF whose role is uncertain. V was pared by 1 base and J by 4 bases, with 17 bases of the junction left unmatched. This CDR3 is 19 amino acids long. The CDR3 bases are TGCGCCAGCAGTCAATTACGTATTAGGAAACTAGCGGTGGGAGAGACCCAGTACTTC. Encoded protein: CASSQLRIRKLAVGETQYF.

This clone was seen more than once but under ten times. This rearrangement joins TRBV5-4 to TRBJ1-4, with 11 nucleotides matching TRBD1. The germline CDR1 and CDR2 sequences are SGHNT and YYREEE (reference sequence). V was clipped by 2 bases and J by 7 bases; unmatched bases: 1. The CDR3 loop spans 14 amino acids. The CDR3 region is CASSFGQGAEKLFF. CDR3 DNA: TGTGCCAGCAGCTTTGGACAGGGGGCTGAAAAACTGTTTTTT.

The rearrangement joins TRBV5-1 to TRBJ1-3, with D possibly being TRBD1 (5 bases). Germline CDR1 reads SGHRS; CDR2 reads YFSETQ. The CDR3 sequence is 16 residues long. Trimming pared 4 bases from V and 0 bases from J, leaving 14 bases between. CDR3 sequence (DNA): TGCGCCAGCAGCCCGGGCGGGGGGGGCTCTGGAAACACCATATATTTT. Translation: CASSPGGGGSGNTIYF. The full variable domain, its missing parts supplied by reference TRBV5-1 and TRBJ1-3, is KAGVTQTPRYLIKTRGQQVTLSCSPISGHRSVSWYQQTPGQGLQFLFEYFSETQRNKGNFPGRFSGRQFSNSRSEMNVSTLELGDSALYLCASSPGGGGSGNTIYFGEGSWLTVV.

V is TRBV24-1 and J is TRBJ2-3; tentatively, D is TRBD1 (6 bases). Between the trimmed V and J ends, which lost 5 bases and 1 base, there was a span of 12 bases. CDR1 and CDR2 from the germline V gene are KGHDR and SFDVKD. CDR3 length equals 15 residues. CDR3 loop: CATSVGGQGTDTQYF. As DNA, the CDR3 is TGTGCCACCAGTGTAGGGGGTCAGGGCACAGATACGCAGTATTTT.

This clone was detected a few times. The rearrangement uses TRBV30 and TRBJ1-1; D gene unclear. The germline V gene has CDR1 GTSNPN and CDR2 SVGIG (reference sequence). The V end lost 2 bases, the J end lost 7 bases, and 8 bases lay between the germline ends. This CDR3 has 11 amino acids. CDR3 region: CAWSPGIEAFF. CDR3 DNA: TGTGCCTGGAGTCCGGGGATTGAAGCTTTCTTT.

The chain is built from TRBV10-1 and TRBJ2-7; tentatively, D is TRBD2 (5 bases). This CDR3 spans 13 amino acids. The V gene lost 9 bases and the J gene lost 2 bases, with 14 bases spanning the gap. The germline V gene has CDR1 WNHNN and CDR2 SYGVQD (reference sequence). This CDR3 reads CARNFGVAYEQYF. CDR3 bases: TGCGCCAGAAACTTCGGGGTGGCCTACGAGCAGTACTTC.

There are a few counts of this clone. The rearrangement uses TRBV19 and TRBJ1-5, with 7 bases that match TRBD1. The V segment lost 10 bases and the J segment 4 bases; nucleotides outside the gene matches: 7. Looked up from germline, CDR1 is LNHDA and CDR2 is SQIVND (reference sequence). The CDR3 runs to 13 residues. Here the CDR3 DNA reads TGTGCCACTATGACAGGGCAAAATCAGCCCCAGCATTTT. The encoded protein is CATMTGQNQPQHF. The entire variable domain, with the rest obtained from reference TRBV19 and TRBJ1-5, is as follows: DGGITQSPKYLFRKEGQNVTLSCEQNLNHDAMYWYRQDPGQGLRLIYYSQIVNDFQKGDIAEGYSVSREKKESFPLTVTSAQKNPTAFYLCATMTGQNQPQHFGDGTRLSIL.

The rearrangement joins TRBV24-1 to TRBJ2-7, with a tentative D call TRBD1 (5 bases). The CDR3 extends over 16 amino acids. Trimming cost V 8 bases and J 5 bases, with 24 bases left between them. Germline CDR1 KGHDR, CDR2 SFDVKD. The CDR3 nucleotides read TGTGCCACCAAGATTCCCCCCACCGACAGTAACGACGAGCAGTACTTC. As protein: CATKIPPTDSNDEQYF.

This sequence joins TRBV7-8 and TRBJ2-3; TRBD2 agrees at 10 bases. V lost 7 bases to trimming and J lost 0 bases; unmatched junction nucleotides: 10. Germline V gives CDR1 SGHVS, CDR2 FQNEAQ. This CDR3 region has 17 residues. The CDR3 DNA reads TGTGCCAGCAAGATGAGGAGCGGGGGGGAAAGCACAGATACGCAGTATTTT. It is translated as CASKMRSGGESTDTQYF.

This clone was observed a handful of times. The DNA for the CDR3 is TGTGCCAGCAGCTCGGGACTCCTTGGCGAGCAGTTCTTC. This gives the protein CASSSGLLGEQFF. J is TRBJ2-1 and V is TRBV5-4, with D maybe TRBD2 (6 bases). Germline-derived CDR1 and CDR2 are SGHNT and YYREEE (reference sequence). V shed 3 bases and J shed 10 bases, with 14 bases lying between them. This CDR3 contains 13 residues.